This T cell receptor beta chain stems from a study of tumour-infiltrating T cells in Burkitt lymphoma (dated by TCRdb to 2020 to 2022). For the wider study: TCR repertoire data were compared against clinical outcome, and productive clonality predicted overall survival and progression-free survival independently of established prognostic factors such as age at diagnosis.

Concerning this clone: It has no known antigen specificity. Per-base qualities were not stored, and no clone one base away is much larger.

The library was produced with the immunoSEQ multiplex PCR assay. The immuneACCESS repertoire file appears here via TCRdb, limited to in-frame rearrangements. These files lack a portion of the clones; in checked studies, under half of the deficit traces to unresolved V genes, and the cause of the others is not known. This sample lists 6,400 or so clones; about a sixth were detected once. Under 3.5% of the sample comes from the top ten. Per the germline V gene (reference sequence), LNHDA is the CDR1 and SQIVND is the CDR2. Measured from the cysteine to the phenylalanine, the CDR3 is 12 residues long. Only the CDR3 DNA is retained, 36 bases long and in frame from the first base. V is clipped by 4 bases and J by 14 bases, and the sequence between their germline boundaries is 15 bases long.

Source material: tumor tissue. The receptor chain draws on TRBV19 and TRBJ2-1, with TRBD2 tentatively as D gene (6 bases match). This TCR derives from a human donor with diffuse large B-cell lymphoma. The CDR3 in this case is CASSNPSDLKFF. The nucleotide sequence is given as TGTGCCAGTAGTAACCCTAGCGATCTGAAGTTCTTC.